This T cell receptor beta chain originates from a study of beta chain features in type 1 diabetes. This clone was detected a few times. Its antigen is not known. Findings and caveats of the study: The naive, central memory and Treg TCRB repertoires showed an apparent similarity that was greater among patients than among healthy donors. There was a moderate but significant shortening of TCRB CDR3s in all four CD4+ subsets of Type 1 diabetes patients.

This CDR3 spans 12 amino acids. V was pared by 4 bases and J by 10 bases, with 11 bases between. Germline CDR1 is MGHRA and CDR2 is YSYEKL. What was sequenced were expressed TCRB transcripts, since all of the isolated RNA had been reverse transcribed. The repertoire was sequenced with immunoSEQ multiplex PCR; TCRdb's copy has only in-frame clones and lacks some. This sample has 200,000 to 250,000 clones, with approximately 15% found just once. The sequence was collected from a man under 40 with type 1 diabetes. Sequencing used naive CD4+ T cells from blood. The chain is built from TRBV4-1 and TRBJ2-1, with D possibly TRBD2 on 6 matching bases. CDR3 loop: CASSPGTGEQFF. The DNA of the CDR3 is TGCGCCAGCAGCCCCGGGACTGGCGAGCAGTTCTTC.